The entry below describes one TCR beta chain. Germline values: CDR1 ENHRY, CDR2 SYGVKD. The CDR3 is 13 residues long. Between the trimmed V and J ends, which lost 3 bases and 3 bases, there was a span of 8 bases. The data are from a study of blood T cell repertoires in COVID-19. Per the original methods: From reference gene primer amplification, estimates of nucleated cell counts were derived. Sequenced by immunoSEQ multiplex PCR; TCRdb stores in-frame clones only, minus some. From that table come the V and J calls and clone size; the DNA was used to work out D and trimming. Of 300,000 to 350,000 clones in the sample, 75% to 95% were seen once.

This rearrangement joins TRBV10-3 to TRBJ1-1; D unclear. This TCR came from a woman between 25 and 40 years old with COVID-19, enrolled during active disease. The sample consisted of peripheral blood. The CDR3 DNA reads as TGTGCCATCAGTGACTTGGGAGACACTGAAGCTTTCTTT. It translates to CAISDLGDTEAFF.